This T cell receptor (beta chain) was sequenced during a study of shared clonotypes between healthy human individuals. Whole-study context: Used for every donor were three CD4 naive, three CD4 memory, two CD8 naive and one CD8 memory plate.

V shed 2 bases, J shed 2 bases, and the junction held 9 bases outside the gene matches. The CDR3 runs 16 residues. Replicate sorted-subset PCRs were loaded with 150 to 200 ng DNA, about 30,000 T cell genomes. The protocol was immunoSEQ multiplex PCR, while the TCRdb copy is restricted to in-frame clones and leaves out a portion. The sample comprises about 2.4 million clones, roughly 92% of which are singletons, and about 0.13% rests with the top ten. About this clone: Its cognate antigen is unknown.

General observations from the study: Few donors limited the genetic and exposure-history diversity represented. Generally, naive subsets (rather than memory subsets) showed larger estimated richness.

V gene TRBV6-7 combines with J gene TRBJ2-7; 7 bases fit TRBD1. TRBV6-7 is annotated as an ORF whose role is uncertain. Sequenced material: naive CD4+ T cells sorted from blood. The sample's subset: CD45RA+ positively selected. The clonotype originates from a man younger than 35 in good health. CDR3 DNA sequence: TGTGCCAGCAGTTACACCCAAGGGGGCTCCCCCTACGAGCAGTACTTC. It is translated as CASSYTQGGSPYEQYF.